The present entry profiles one T cell receptor (beta chain) with its context. The data stem from a study of T cells expressing NK-cell markers. TCRdb re-called the 5' RACE reads; one entry per CDR3 protein, DNA not given. Its listing shows about 460,000 distinct CDR3 sequences. The CDR3 loop spans 15 amino acids. Germline V gives CDR1 SGHTA, CDR2 FQGNSA. This chain joins TRBV7-2 and TRBJ2-2. The source is a woman aged 45-65 years in good health. Sequencing input: blood T cells: a sorted CD56 or NKG2C T cell subset, CD4+ or CD8+ T cells, or bulk PBMC T cells (not recorded which). The CDR3 spells CASSLAGVKAGELFF.